This is a list of T cell receptor beta chains from one sample in a study of blood T cell repertoires in COVID-19. The protocol was immunoSEQ multiplex PCR, while the TCRdb copy is restricted to in-frame clones and leaves out a portion. Among 150,000 to 200,000 clones listed, about 74% were seen once. The specimen was peripheral blood. The receptors come from a woman aged 80 or over with acute or convalescent COVID-19. Both conserved end residues are part of each CDR3. The D gene is left open where the match is weak. A clone size is listed for some rows: how often the clone was seen (once, few, many), or a class if it is expanded.

j_call cdr3_length d_call v_call clone_size cdr3_aa cdr3_nt
TRBJ2-4 17 TRBD1 TRBV10-3 NA CAISELGDRGPKNIQYF TGTGCCATCAGTGAGCTAGGGGACAGGGGTCCCAAAAACATTCAGTACTTC
TRBJ1-1 15 NA TRBV27 NA CASSLSSGVGTEAFF TGTGCCAGCAGTTTATCCTCAGGGGTAGGTACTGAAGCTTTCTTT
TRBJ2-1 19 TRBD2 TRBV18 few CASSPRTSGSNPVGNEQFF TGTGCCAGCTCACCGCGGACTAGCGGGAGTAACCCCGTTGGCAATGAGCAGTTCTTC
TRBJ2-1 16 TRBD1 TRBV6-2/TRBV6-3 NA CASSRPGQGMYNEQFF TGTGCCAGCAGCCGCCCCGGACAGGGGATGTACAATGAGCAGTTCTTC
TRBJ1-2 13 NA TRBV29-1 NA CSVERSANYGYTF TGCAGCGTTGAACGTTCAGCTAACTATGGCTACACCTTC
TRBJ1-5 15 TRBD1 TRBV25-1 NA CASAQGTAPNQPQHF TGTGCCAGCGCACAAGGGACAGCTCCCAATCAGCCCCAGCATTTT
TRBJ2-2 18 TRBD2 TRBV5-1 NA CASSLIPSGSIGTGELFF TGCGCCAGCAGCTTGATTCCTAGCGGGAGTATCGGCACCGGGGAGCTGTTTTTT
TRBJ2-7 16 TRBD1 TRBV9 NA CASSVGTGLNSYEQYF TGTGCCAGCAGCGTCGGGACAGGGTTGAACTCCTACGAGCAGTACTTC
TRBJ2-1 12 NA TRBV3-1/TRBV3-2 NA CASGGLSLGQFF TGTGCCAGCGGAGGGCTTTCCCTTGGGCAGTTCTTC
TRBJ2-7 12 NA TRBV10-3 NA CAISGLENEQYF TGTGCCATCAGTGGTTTGGAGAACGAGCAGTACTTC
TRBJ1-2 13 TRBD1 TRBV2 once CASKRDSNYGYTF TGTGCCTCCAAAAGGGACAGTAACTATGGCTACACCTTC
TRBJ2-3 15 TRBD2 TRBV6-5 NA CASSFSGKPPDTQYF TGTGCCAGCAGCTTTAGCGGGAAGCCCCCAGATACGCAGTATTTT
TRBJ2-3 16 TRBD1 TRBV6-1 NA CASSGRQGGSTDTQYF TGTGCCAGCAGTGGACGACAGGGGGGAAGCACAGATACGCAGTATTTT
TRBJ2-1 14 NA TRBV7-9 NA CASSLAGWRNEQFF TGTGCCAGCAGCTTAGCGGGATGGAGGAATGAGCAGTTCTTC
TRBJ1-4 16 NA TRBV5-6 few CASSLGMAGETEKLFF TGTGCCAGCAGCTTGGGAATGGCAGGGGAGACGGAAAAACTGTTTTTT
TRBJ1-1 16 TRBD1 TRBV19 once CASSLLGQGGRGEAFF TGTGCCAGTAGTCTGTTGGGACAGGGGGGTCGGGGTGAAGCTTTCTTT
TRBJ2-5 17 TRBD2 TRBV5-1 NA CASSPTSGSLRGETQYF TGCGCCAGCAGCCCAACTAGCGGGAGTTTGAGGGGAGAGACCCAGTACTTC
TRBJ1-4 13 NA TRBV30 few CAWDKRGEEKLFF TGTGCCTGGGACAAAAGGGGCGAAGAAAAACTGTTTTTT
TRBJ2-5 14 NA TRBV27 NA CASSLRANQETQYF TGTGCCAGCAGTCTGAGGGCCAACCAAGAGACCCAGTACTTC
TRBJ1-4 13 NA TRBV9 NA CASSVQGTGKLFF TGTGCCAGCAGCGTACAGGGGACGGGAAAACTGTTTTTT
TRBJ2-2 15 TRBD1 TRBV7-6 NA CASSTDRVYTGELFF TGTGCCAGCAGCACGGACAGGGTATACACCGGGGAGCTGTTTTTT
TRBJ1-5 17 NA TRBV24-1 NA CATSDSRSQGMNQPQHF TGTGCCACCAGTGATTCCCGTTCGCAGGGAATGAATCAGCCCCAGCATTTT
TRBJ2-1 14 NA TRBV29-1 NA CSVAAGSSYNEQFF TGCAGCGTTGCTGCAGGGTCCTCCTACAATGAGCAGTTCTTC
TRBJ2-1 13 NA TRBV11-2 NA CASSSDSYNEQFF TGTGCCAGCAGCTCGGACAGCTACAATGAGCAGTTCTTC
TRBJ1-5 13 NA TRBV12-3/TRBV12-4 NA CASSLAFDQPQHF TGTGCCAGCAGTTTAGCATTCGATCAGCCCCAGCATTTT
TRBJ2-4 16 NA TRBV7-9 NA CASSHWQGVAKNIQYF TGTGCCAGCAGCCACTGGCAGGGCGTCGCCAAAAACATTCAGTACTTC
TRBJ1-1 13 TRBD1 TRBV10-2 NA CASRGQDYTEAFF TGCGCCAGCAGGGGACAGGACTACACTGAAGCTTTCTTT
TRBJ2-2 14 TRBD1 TRBV10-3 NA CAISKSTGDGELFF TGTGCCATCAGTAAATCTACAGGGGACGGGGAGCTGTTTTTT
TRBJ1-1 15 NA TRBV28 NA CASSSWTRLNTEAFF TGTGCCAGCAGTTCTTGGACACGTCTGAACACTGAAGCTTTCTTT
TRBJ1-1 11 NA TRBV28 NA CATYRATEAFF TGTGCCACCTACAGGGCCACTGAAGCTTTCTTT
TRBJ1-5 14 TRBD1 TRBV27 NA CASSLSGGGQPQHF TGTGCCAGCAGTTTGTCAGGGGGTGGTCAGCCCCAGCATTTT
TRBJ1-1 14 NA TRBV18 NA CASSPPGPNTEAFF TGTGCCAGCTCACCACCGGGGCCGAACACTGAAGCTTTCTTT
TRBJ2-5 15 TRBD2 TRBV7-2 few CASRRLAGSLETQYF TGTGCCAGCAGAAGGCTAGCGGGGTCTCTTGAGACCCAGTACTTC
TRBJ1-1 14 NA TRBV6-5 NA CASTLKGGSTEAFF TGTGCCAGCACCCTGAAGGGGGGGAGCACTGAAGCTTTCTTT
TRBJ2-7 12 NA TRBV12-3/TRBV12-4 NA CASRIETREQYF TGTGCCAGCAGAATAGAGACACGCGAGCAGTACTTC
TRBJ1-4 15 TRBD1 TRBV29-1 NA CSVEDGQGLNEKLFF TGCAGCGTTGAAGACGGACAGGGCCTGAATGAAAAACTGTTTTTT
TRBJ1-4 15 NA TRBV9 NA CASSVAATGAEKLFF TGTGCCAGCAGCGTAGCGGCGACAGGCGCCGAAAAACTGTTTTTT
TRBJ2-1 14 NA TRBV30 few CAWSGRETYNEQFF TGTGCCTGGAGCGGACGGGAAACCTACAATGAGCAGTTCTTC
TRBJ2-7 15 NA TRBV6-5 NA CASRRSRVSTWEQYF TGTGCCAGCAGGAGATCCAGGGTGTCTACGTGGGAGCAGTACTTC
TRBJ1-2 13 NA TRBV5-1 NA CASSGGANYGYTF TGCGCCAGCAGTGGGGGGGCTAACTATGGCTACACCTTC
TRBJ1-5 14 NA TRBV2 NA CASSGTDSNQPQHF TGTGCCAGCAGTGGGACAGATAGCAATCAGCCCCAGCATTTT
TRBJ1-2 11 NA TRBV9 NA CASSPGYGYTF TGTGCCAGCAGCCCAGGGTATGGCTACACCTTC
TRBJ1-2 13 TRBD1 TRBV7-2 NA CASSVTGNYGYTF TGTGCCAGCAGCGTGACAGGGAACTATGGCTACACCTTC
TRBJ2-7 19 NA TRBV12-1 NA CASSSLFVGPGGTSYEQYF TGTGCCAGCAGCTCCCTTTTCGTCGGGCCCGGGGGAACTTCTTACGAGCAGTACTTC
TRBJ1-4 15 NA TRBV9 NA CASNRNAASGEKLFF TGTGCCAGCAATCGTAATGCGGCGAGTGGTGAAAAACTGTTTTTT
TRBJ2-5 15 TRBD1 TRBV28 NA CASRKTGGLKETQYF TGTGCCAGCCGAAAAACAGGGGGCCTGAAAGAGACCCAGTACTTC
TRBJ1-5 14 NA TRBV19 NA CASSGRQGRQPQHF TGTGCCAGTAGCGGGCGGCAGGGAAGGCAGCCCCAGCATTTT
TRBJ2-7 15 NA TRBV7-2 NA CASSLDPAGLYEQYF TGTGCCAGCAGCTTAGATCCGGCGGGACTTTACGAGCAGTACTTC
TRBJ2-2 15 TRBD1 TRBV30 NA CAWRKPGQITGELFF TGTGCCTGGAGAAAACCGGGACAGATCACCGGGGAGCTGTTTTTT
TRBJ2-5 14 NA TRBV5-1 once CASSLGATEETQYF TGCGCCAGCAGCTTGGGGGCTACGGAAGAGACCCAGTACTTC
TRBJ1-2 16 TRBD1 TRBV19 few CASSLRGQGEVYGYTF TGTGCCAGTAGCCTCAGGGGGCAGGGGGAGGTCTATGGCTACACCTTC
TRBJ2-7 11 TRBD2 TRBV20-1 NA CSAAGVGGWYF TGCAGTGCTGCGGGAGTGGGGGGGTGGTACTTC
TRBJ1-6 15 NA TRBV6-5 NA CASRGIRGWSSPLHF TGTGCCAGCAGAGGAATTCGGGGGTGGTCTTCACCCCTCCACTTT
TRBJ2-3 14 NA TRBV11-3 few CASSLGGGTDTQYF TGTGCCAGCAGCTTAGGGGGGGGCACAGATACGCAGTATTTT
TRBJ1-3 15 NA TRBV18 NA CASSQASGFGNTIYF TGTGCCAGCTCACAAGCGTCAGGGTTTGGAAACACCATATATTTT
TRBJ2-3 15 TRBD1 TRBV7-2 NA CASSLNRGSTDTQYF TGTGCCAGCAGCTTAAACAGGGGGAGCACAGATACGCAGTATTTT
TRBJ2-3 16 NA TRBV4-1 NA CASSQDWRGTTDTQYF TGCGCCAGCAGCCAAGATTGGCGCGGTACTACAGATACGCAGTATTTT